This entry lists 19 T cell receptor beta chains sequenced from one sample in a study of T cell responses to AZD1222 COVID-19 vaccine. Clones were sequenced by immunoSEQ multiplex PCR, and TCRdb holds only the in-frame ones, with some missing. The data contain 90,000 to 150,000 clones, roughly nine tenths of them singletons. The sequenced sample was peripheral blood, obtained on day 0 of AZD1222 vaccination. The receptors stem from an adult in good health.

The V call is TRBV5-1, the J call TRBJ2-7, with D unresolved. Germline V gives CDR1 SGHRS, CDR2 YFSETQ. Trimming removed 3 bases at V and 1 base at J, with 14 bases between. The CDR3 sequence is 15 residues long. The CDR3 nucleotides read TGCGCCAGCAGCTGGTCTGGCCCTCCTTCCTACGAGCAGTACTTC. Translation gives CASSWSGPPSYEQYF. Looking up the rest from reference TRBV5-1 and TRBJ2-7 gives the full variable domain: KAGVTQTPRYLIKTRGQQVTLSCSPISGHRSVSWYQQTPGQGLQFLFEYFSETQRNKGNFPGRFSGRQFSNSRSEMNVSTLELGDSALYLCASSWSGPPSYEQYFGPGTRLTVT.

The chain recombines TRBV7-2 with TRBJ2-3; no clear D. The germline gives CDR1 SGHTA, CDR2 FQGNSA. Trimming stripped 5 bases from V and 1 base from J, with 13 bases between. CDR3 size: 15 residues. The CDR3 spells CASSRASDGTDTQYF. As DNA, the CDR3 is TGTGCCAGCAGCCGCGCGAGCGACGGCACAGATACGCAGTATTTT.

This chain connects TRBV6-5 to TRBJ2-1; 10 nucleotides match TRBD2. Germline-derived CDR1 and CDR2 are MNHEY and SVGAGI. Trimming at V came to 8 bases and at J to 2 bases, leaving 0 bases not matched to a gene. This CDR3 has 13 residues. CDR3 region: CASGLAAYNEQFF. As DNA, the CDR3 is TGTGCCAGCGGACTAGCGGCCTACAATGAGCAGTTCTTC.

The V gene is TRBV7-2, the J gene TRBJ2-7, with D hard to call. The germline gives CDR1 SGHTA, CDR2 FQGNSA. The V and J ends lost 2 bases and 2 bases respectively, with 7 bases between them. CDR3 size: 13 residues. The DNA for the CDR3 is TGTGCCAGCAGCTTAAAGCCGACCTACGAGCAGTACTTC. It specifies CASSLKPTYEQYF.

A note on this clone: The DNA is left out, because the CDR3 cannot be placed on it with certainty; the CDR3 is given as TCRdb lists it. This rearrangement joins TRBV21-1 to TRBJ1-1; TRBD1, the D gene given by the table, was not confirmed from the DNA. TRBV21-1 is listed as a pseudogene. The CDR3 region is 18 residues in length, termini included. Here the CDR3 reads CASSKVGLGTGMDTEAFF.

Only a few counts were recorded for this clone. CDR3 bases: TGTGCCAGCAGTTATGACAGGCGAAACTACGAGCAGTACTTC. Protein product: CASSYDRRNYEQYF. The V call is TRBV27, the J call TRBJ2-7; tentative D call: TRBD1 (6 bases). This CDR3 comprises 14 residues. Germline-derived CDR1 and CDR2 are MNHEY and SMNVEV (reference sequence). With 4 bases removed from V and 3 bases from J, the gap between germline ends came to 13 bases.

This clone was seen a single time. The chain couples TRBV2 to TRBJ1-4; D not certain. The CDR3 has 14 residues. Trimming removed 0 bases at V and 7 bases at J, with 9 bases between. CDR1 is SNHLY and CDR2 is FYNNEI in the germline V gene. The DNA of the CDR3 is TGTGCCAGCAGTGAAGCGCTTCGTATTGAAAAACTGTTTTTT. This gives the protein CASSEALRIEKLFF.

V gene TRBV11-3 combines with J gene TRBJ2-3; D gene uncertain. The CDR3 runs 12 residues. The germline gives CDR1 SGHNT, CDR2 YENEEA. The V end was cut by 2 bases, the J end by 0 bases, with 0 bases between. In DNA form, the CDR3 reads TGTGCCAGCAGCTTAAGCACAGATACGCAGTATTTT. This translates into CASSLSTDTQYF. Full variable domain (missing parts from reference TRBV11-3 and TRBJ2-3): EAGVVQSPRYKIIEKKQPVAFWCNPISGHNTLYWYLQNLGQGPELLIRYENEEAVDDSQLPKDRFSAERLKGVDSTLKIQPAELGDSAVYLCASSLSTDTQYFGPGTRLTVL.

The chain recombines TRBV29-1 with TRBJ1-2; 9 bases map to TRBD1. V lost 4 bases and J lost 6; bases outside the gene matches: 12. Germline values: CDR1 SQVTM, CDR2 ANQGSEA. The CDR3 has 15 amino acids. CDR3 residues: CSVGATGGELHGYTF. The CDR3 region has the DNA TGCAGCGTTGGTGCGACAGGGGGTGAACTTCATGGCTACACCTTC.

This chain joins TRBV6-6 and TRBJ1-5, with 11 bases lining up with TRBD1. This CDR3 spans 16 amino acids. Trimming removed 5 bases from V and 6 bases from J; junction bases left unmatched: 9. Germline V gives CDR1 MNHNY, CDR2 SVGAGI (reference sequence). The CDR3 DNA reads as TGTGCCAGCAGTAGGCCGGGACAGGGGGATGGTCAGCCCCAGCATTTT. The encoded protein is CASSRPGQGDGQPQHF.

The chain carries TRBV18 and TRBJ2-7; D may match TRBD1 or TRBD2 (5 bases each). CDR1 and CDR2 (germline): KGHSH, LQKENI. CDR3 length: 13 amino acids. The germline V and J ends were trimmed by 0 bases and 6 bases, with 9 bases remaining between them. The CDR3, as DNA: TGTGCCAGCTCACCACCTCAGAGGGGCGAGCAGTACTTC. It yields the protein CASSPPQRGEQYF.

In this sample, this clone turned up a few times. The chain joins TRBV9 to TRBJ2-7; 14 bases align to TRBD2. Germline V lookup: CDR1 SGDLS, CDR2 YYNGEE. The CDR3 runs to 14 residues. Germline trimming cut 3 bases from V and 12 bases from J; bases unmatched to any gene: 8. The CDR3 loop is CASSATSGGDPPYF. The CDR3 DNA reads TGTGCCAGCAGCGCGACTAGCGGGGGGGACCCGCCGTACTTC.

V gene TRBV24-1 combines with J gene TRBJ2-3; TRBD2 matches 11 bases. V shed 3 bases, J shed 2 bases, and the junction held 3 bases outside the gene matches. The V gene's germline CDR1 is KGHDR and CDR2 SFDVKD. The CDR3 has 16 amino acids. The CDR3 DNA sequence: TGTGCCACCAGTGATCCGACTAGCGGGAACACAGATACGCAGTATTTT. Amino acid sequence: CATSDPTSGNTDTQYF.

The genes are TRBV7-6 and TRBJ2-7; 9 bases map to TRBD1. V shed 5 bases and J 2 bases; nucleotides not matched to a gene: 4. Per the germline V gene, CDR1 is SGHVS and CDR2 is FNYEAQ. The length of the CDR3 is 14 residues. The CDR3 bases are TGTGCCAGCAGCCGCGGACAGGGGCCCTACGAGCAGTACTTC. Translating it yields CASSRGQGPYEQYF.

The CDR3 reads CASSFQRRGSISGANVLTF. CDR3 DNA: TGTGCCAGCAGCTTTCAAAGGAGAGGATCGATCTCTGGGGCCAACGTCCTGACTTTC. The chain recombines TRBV5-6 with TRBJ2-6; D is unresolved. Trimming removed 2 bases from V and 0 bases from J, with 18 bases in between. CDR3 length: 19 residues. Germline V gene data show CDR1 as SGHDT and CDR2 as YYEEEE.

The V call is TRBV11-1, the J call TRBJ2-7, with 8 bases that match TRBD2. This CDR3 region has 16 residues. V shed 4 bases and J 2 bases; nucleotides not matched to a gene: 10. The germline V gene encodes CDR1 SGHAT and CDR2 FQDESV (reference sequence). The CDR3 coding sequence is TGTGCCAGCAGCTCACGGGGGGCGGGAGGTCCCTACGAGCAGTACTTC. Protein sequence: CASSSRGAGGPYEQYF.

The rearrangement uses TRBV5-6 and TRBJ2-3; 7 bases match TRBD2. This CDR3 has 15 residues. V lost 3 bases, J lost 2 bases, and 6 bases stayed unmatched. The germline V gene encodes CDR1 SGHDT and CDR2 YYEEEE. The chain's CDR3 is CASSWAGGNTDTQYF. For the CDR3, the DNA is TGTGCCAGCAGCTGGGCCGGGGGGAACACAGATACGCAGTATTTT.

The chain has TRBV25-1 and TRBJ1-2; D uncertain. V was pared by 1 base and J by 8 bases, with 26 bases between. CDR3 size: 18 residues. The germline gives CDR1 MGHDK, CDR2 SYGVNS. The CDR3 sequence is CASSESVTLQSRSEGYTF. DNA for the CDR3: TGTGCCAGCAGTGAATCCGTCACTCTACAGTCGAGATCGGAGGGCTACACCTTC.

CDR3 protein: CASRTPQGGGYTF. The CDR3 DNA reads TGTGCCAGCAGGACCCCGCAAGGGGGTGGCTACACCTTC. The rearrangement joins TRBV6-5 to TRBJ1-2; weak D call: TRBD1 (6 bases). Trimming left V 6 bases short and J 7 bases short, with 15 bases between. The CDR3 runs to 13 residues. The V gene's germline CDR1 is MNHEY and CDR2 SVGAGI.